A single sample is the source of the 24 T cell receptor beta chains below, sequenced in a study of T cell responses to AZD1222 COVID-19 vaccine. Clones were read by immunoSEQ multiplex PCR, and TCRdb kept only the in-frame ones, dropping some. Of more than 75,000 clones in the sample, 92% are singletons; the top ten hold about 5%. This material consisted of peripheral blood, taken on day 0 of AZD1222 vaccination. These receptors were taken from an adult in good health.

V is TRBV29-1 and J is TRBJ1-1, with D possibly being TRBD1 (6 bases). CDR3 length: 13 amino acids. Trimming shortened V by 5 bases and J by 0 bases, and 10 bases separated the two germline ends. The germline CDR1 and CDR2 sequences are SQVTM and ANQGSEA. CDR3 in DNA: TGCAGCGTTCACAGGGAGATGAACACTGAAGCTTTCTTT. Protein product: CSVHREMNTEAFF.

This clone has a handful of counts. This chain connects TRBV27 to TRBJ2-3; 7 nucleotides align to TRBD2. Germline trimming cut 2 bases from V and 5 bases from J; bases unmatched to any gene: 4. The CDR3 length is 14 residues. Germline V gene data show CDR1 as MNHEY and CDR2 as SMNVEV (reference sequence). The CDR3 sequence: CASSLGGRRDTQYF. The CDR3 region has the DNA TGTGCCAGCAGTTTAGGCGGGAGAAGAGATACGCAGTATTTT.

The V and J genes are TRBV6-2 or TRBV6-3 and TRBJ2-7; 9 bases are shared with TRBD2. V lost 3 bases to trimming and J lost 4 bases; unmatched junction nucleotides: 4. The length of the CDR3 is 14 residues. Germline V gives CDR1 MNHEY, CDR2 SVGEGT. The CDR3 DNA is TGTGCCAGCAGTTATCCGCGGGAGGGGTACGAGCAGTACTTC. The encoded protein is CASSYPREGYEQYF.

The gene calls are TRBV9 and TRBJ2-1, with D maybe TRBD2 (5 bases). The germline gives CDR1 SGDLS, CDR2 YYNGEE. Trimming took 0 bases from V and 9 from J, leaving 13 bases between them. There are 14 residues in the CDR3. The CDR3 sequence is CASSVGVQGGEQFF. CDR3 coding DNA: TGTGCCAGCAGCGTAGGGGTCCAAGGAGGTGAGCAGTTCTTC.

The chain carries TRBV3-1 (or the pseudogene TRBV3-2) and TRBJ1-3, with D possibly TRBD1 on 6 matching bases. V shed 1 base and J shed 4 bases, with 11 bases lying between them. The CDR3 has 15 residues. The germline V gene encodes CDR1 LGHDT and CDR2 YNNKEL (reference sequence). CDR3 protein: CASSQGQGRGNTIYF. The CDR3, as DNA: TGTGCCAGCAGCCAAGGCCAGGGGAGAGGAAACACCATATATTTT.

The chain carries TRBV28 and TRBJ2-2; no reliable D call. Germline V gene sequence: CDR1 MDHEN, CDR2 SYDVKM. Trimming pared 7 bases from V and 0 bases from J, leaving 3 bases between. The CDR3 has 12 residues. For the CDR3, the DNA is TGTGCCAGCAAGACGAACACCGGGGAGCTGTTTTTT. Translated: CASKTNTGELFF.

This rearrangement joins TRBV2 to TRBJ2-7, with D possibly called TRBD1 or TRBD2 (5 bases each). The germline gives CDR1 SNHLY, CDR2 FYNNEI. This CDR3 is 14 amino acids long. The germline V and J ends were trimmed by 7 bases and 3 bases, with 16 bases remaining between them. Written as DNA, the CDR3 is TGTGCCAGCAAACCGCCGGGACGGGGCTACGAGCAGTACTTC. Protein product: CASKPPGRGYEQYF. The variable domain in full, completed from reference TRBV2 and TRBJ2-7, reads EPEVTQTPSHQVTQMGQEVILRCVPISNHLYFYWYRQILGQKVEFLVSFYNNEISEKSEIFDDQFSVERPDGSNFTLKIRSTKLEDSAMYFCASKPPGRGYEQYFGPGTRLTVT.

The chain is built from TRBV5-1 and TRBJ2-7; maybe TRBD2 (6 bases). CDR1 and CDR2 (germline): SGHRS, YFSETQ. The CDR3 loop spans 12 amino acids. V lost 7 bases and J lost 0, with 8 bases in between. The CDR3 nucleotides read TGCGCCAGCCGGCGGGACTCCTACGAGCAGTACTTC. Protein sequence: CASRRDSYEQYF.

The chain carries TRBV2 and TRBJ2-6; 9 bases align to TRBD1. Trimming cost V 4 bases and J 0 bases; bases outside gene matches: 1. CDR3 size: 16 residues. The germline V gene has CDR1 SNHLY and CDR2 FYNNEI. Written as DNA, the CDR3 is TGTGCCAGCAGTGGGGGACAGGGCTCTGGGGCCAACGTCCTGACTTTC. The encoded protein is CASSGGQGSGANVLTF. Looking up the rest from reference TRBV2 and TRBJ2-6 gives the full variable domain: EPEVTQTPSHQVTQMGQEVILRCVPISNHLYFYWYRQILGQKVEFLVSFYNNEISEKSEIFDDQFSVERPDGSNFTLKIRSTKLEDSAMYFCASSGGQGSGANVLTFGAGSRLTVL.

The CDR3 sequence is CASSDRIWNTEAFF. The CDR3 nucleotides are TGTGCCAGCAGTGACAGGATTTGGAACACTGAAGCTTTCTTT. The V call is TRBV28, the J call TRBJ1-1, with D possibly being TRBD1 (6 bases). This CDR3 region has 14 residues. Trimming took 5 bases from V and 1 from J, leaving 11 bases between them. CDR1 is MDHEN and CDR2 is SYDVKM in the germline V gene.

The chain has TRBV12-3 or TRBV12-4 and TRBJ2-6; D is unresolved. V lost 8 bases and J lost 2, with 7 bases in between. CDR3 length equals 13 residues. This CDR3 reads CASRRTGANVLTF. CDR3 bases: TGTGCCAGCCGGCGCACTGGGGCCAACGTCCTGACTTTC.

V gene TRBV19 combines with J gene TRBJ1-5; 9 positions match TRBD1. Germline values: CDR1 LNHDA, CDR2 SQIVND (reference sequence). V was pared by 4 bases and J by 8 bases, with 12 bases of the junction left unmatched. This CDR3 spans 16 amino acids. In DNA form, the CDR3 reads TGTGCCAGTAGTACCGTACAGGGGGCGGTTCCGGAGCCCCAGCATTTT. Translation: CASSTVQGAVPEPQHF.

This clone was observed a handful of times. The CDR3 nucleotides are TGTGCCAGCAGTCGGTTCCCTAGCGGCCAGTACTTC. It specifies CASSRFPSGQYF. The V gene is TRBV6-5, the J gene TRBJ2-7, with 7 bases matching TRBD2. The length of the CDR3 is 12 residues. CDR1 is MNHEY, CDR2 SVGAGI, per germline. Trimming took 5 bases from V and 10 from J; bases not matched to a gene: 8.

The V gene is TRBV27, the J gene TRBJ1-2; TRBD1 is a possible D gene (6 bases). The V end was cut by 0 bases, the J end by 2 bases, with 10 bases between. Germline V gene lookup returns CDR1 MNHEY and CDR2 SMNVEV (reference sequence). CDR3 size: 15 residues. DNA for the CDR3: TGTGCCAGCAGTTTATCCGGGACACCAAACTATGGCTACACCTTC. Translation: CASSLSGTPNYGYTF.

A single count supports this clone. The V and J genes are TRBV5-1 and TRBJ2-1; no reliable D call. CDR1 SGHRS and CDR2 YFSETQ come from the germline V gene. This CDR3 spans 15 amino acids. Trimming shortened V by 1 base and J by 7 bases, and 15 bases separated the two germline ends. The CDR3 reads CASSLLQFSRNEQFF. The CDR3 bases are TGCGCCAGCAGCTTGCTCCAGTTCTCAAGAAATGAGCAGTTCTTC.

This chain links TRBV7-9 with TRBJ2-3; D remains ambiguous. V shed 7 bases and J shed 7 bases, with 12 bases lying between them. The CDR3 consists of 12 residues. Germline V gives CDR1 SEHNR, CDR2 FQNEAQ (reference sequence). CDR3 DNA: TGTGCCAGCAATGACCAAGCGAATACGCAGTATTTT. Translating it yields CASNDQANTQYF.

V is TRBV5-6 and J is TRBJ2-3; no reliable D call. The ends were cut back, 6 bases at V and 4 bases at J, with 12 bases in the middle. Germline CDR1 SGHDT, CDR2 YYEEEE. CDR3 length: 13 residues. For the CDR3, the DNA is TGTGCCAGCACCATCTGGGTGGCAGATACGCAGTATTTT. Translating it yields CASTIWVADTQYF. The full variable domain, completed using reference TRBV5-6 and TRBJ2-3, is DAGVTQSPTHLIKTRGQQVTLRCSPKSGHDTVSWYQQALGQGPQFIFQYYEEEERQRGNFPDRFSGHQFPNYSSELNVNALLLGDSALYLCASTIWVADTQYFGPGTRLTVL.

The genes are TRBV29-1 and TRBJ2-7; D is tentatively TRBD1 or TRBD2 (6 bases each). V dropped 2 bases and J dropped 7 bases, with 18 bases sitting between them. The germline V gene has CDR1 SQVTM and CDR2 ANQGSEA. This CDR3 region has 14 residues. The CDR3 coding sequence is TGCAGCGTTGAAAGACAAAGGGGGGCCTTGGAGCAGTACTTC. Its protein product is CSVERQRGALEQYF.

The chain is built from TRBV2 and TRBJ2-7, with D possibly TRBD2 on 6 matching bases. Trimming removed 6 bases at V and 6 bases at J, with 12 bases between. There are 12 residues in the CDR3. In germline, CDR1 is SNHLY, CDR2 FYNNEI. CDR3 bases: TGTGCCAGCAGCGCGGACTATTCCGAGCAGTACTTC. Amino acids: CASSADYSEQYF.

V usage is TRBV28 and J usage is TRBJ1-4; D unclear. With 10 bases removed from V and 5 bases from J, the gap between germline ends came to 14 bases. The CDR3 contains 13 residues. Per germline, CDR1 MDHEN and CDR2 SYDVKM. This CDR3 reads CATVGDRNEKLFF. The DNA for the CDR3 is TGTGCCACCGTCGGGGATAGGAATGAAAAACTGTTTTTT. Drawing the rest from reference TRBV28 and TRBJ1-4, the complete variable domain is DVKVTQSSRYLVKRTGEKVFLECVQDMDHENMFWYRQDPGLGLRLIYFSYDVKMKEKGDIPEGYSVSREKKERFSLILESASTNQTSMYLCATVGDRNEKLFFGSGTQLSVL.

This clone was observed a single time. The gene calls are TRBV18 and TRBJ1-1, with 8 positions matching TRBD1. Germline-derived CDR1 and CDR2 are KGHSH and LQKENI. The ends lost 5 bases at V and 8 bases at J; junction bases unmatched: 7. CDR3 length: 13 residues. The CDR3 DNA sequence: TGTGCCAGCTCAGGACAGGGACGGCCCGAAGCTTTCTTT. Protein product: CASSGQGRPEAFF.

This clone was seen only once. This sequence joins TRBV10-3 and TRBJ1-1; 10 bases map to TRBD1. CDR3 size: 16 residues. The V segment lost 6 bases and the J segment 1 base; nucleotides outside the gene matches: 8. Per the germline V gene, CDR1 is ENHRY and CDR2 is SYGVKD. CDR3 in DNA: TGTGCCATCAGGAGGGGACAGGGGCCGCAGAACACTGAAGCTTTCTTT. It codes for CAIRRGQGPQNTEAFF.

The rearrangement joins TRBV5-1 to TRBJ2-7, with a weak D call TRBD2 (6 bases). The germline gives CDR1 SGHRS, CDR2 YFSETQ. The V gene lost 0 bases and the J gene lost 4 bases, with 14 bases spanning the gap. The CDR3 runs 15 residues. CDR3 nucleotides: TGCGCCAGCAGCTTGGTCGGCGGGGATTCATACGAGCAGTACTTC. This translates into CASSLVGGDSYEQYF.

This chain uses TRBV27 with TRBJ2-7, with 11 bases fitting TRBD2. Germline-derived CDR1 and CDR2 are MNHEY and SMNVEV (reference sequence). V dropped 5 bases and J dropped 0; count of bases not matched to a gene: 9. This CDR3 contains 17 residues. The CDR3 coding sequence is TGTGCCAGCAGTCCGGGGACTAGCGGACTGAGCTCCTACGAGCAGTACTTC. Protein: CASSPGTSGLSSYEQYF.